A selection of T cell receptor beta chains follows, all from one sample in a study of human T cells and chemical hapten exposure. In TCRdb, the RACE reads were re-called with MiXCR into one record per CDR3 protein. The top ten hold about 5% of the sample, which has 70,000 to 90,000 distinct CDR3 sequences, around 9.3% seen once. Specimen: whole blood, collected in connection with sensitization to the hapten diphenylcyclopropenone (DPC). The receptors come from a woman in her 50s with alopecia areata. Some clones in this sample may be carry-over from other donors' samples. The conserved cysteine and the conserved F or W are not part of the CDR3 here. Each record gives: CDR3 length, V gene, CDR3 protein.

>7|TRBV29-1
NPPVFQF
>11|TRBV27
ASSENLNTEAF
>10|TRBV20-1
SAQDSNQPQH
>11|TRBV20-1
SAGVSSYNEQF
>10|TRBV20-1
SASPRPDTQY
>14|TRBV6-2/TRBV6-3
ASSSKRGAPSNEQF
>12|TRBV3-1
ASTRTAMNTEAF
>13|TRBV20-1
SAPPLSGSTDTQY
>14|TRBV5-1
ASSLSVSTTNYGYT
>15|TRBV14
ASSQDRGGRAADTQY
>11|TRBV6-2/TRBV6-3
ASSGQGASGYT
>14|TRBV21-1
ASSKRKPRRGTEAF
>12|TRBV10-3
AISESTGTQPQH
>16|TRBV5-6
ASSLVSADLSFGYTQY
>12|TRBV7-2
ASSLHRDERFDT
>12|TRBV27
ASSLLAYNSPLH
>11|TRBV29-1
SVELTGGYGYT
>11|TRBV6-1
ASSVDRDQPQH
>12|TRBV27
ASSFRGGTFEAF
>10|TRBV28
ASSSRVDTQY
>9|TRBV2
ASSIDDGYT
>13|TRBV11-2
ASSLDMTRGYEQY
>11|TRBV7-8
ASSLVLAATQY
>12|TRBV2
ASSELGLFDEQY
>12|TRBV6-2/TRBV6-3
ASRPTSGYNEQF
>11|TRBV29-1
SVGGIGSYEQY
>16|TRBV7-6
ASSPGLAGVPLTGELF
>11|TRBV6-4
ATGASGTDTQY
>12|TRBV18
ASSLARDQETQY
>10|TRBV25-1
ASSVLGQPQH
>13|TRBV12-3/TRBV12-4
ASSTRQGGSDTQY
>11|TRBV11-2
ASSLTSGRARI
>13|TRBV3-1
ASSQDLFAQETQY
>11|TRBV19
ASAGQAGLGYT
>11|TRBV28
ASTGTMGYEQY
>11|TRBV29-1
SVEEKRESTQY
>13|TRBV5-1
ASSPGTGSSQPQH
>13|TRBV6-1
ASRDRGRGNQPQH
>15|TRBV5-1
ASRLRLAGGGTDTQY
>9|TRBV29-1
SVAETVEQY
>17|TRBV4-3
ASSQGRDRGFRAKNIQY
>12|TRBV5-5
ASSRELGGNTIY
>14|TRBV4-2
ASSQEVTGVGYEQF
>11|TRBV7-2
ASSPTRLETQY
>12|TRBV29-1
SVVGGDPNTEAF
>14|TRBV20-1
SAPNRRPSVNTEAF
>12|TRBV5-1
ASSLLAGYNEQF
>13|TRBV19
ASRRYSLATDTQY
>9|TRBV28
ASRIQETQY
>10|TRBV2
ASSELRAAQF
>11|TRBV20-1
SASDASTDTQY
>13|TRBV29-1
SVSGTGGPNQPQH
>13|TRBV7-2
ASGGVQGTGDTQY
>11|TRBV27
ASSPYSNQPQH
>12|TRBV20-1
SAISGTPEEKLF
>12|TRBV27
ASRRGRSNTEAF
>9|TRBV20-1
SARVISEQY
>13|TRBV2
ASRTDGLAKNIQY
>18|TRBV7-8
ASSFGTGTGGGRMNTEAF
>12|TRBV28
ASSLKLAGYEQY